The 10 T cell receptor gamma chains below come from one sample, sequenced in a study of intestinal T cells in coeliac disease. TRG repertoires were amplified with LymphoTrack primers from 150 to 200 ng of biopsy DNA. TCRdb reanalysed the multiplex PCR reads with CATT. The profile shows fewer than 500 gamma-chain clones, about 45% of them singletons. Genomic DNA came from ten roughly 5.2-µm formalin-fixed paraffin-embedded scrolls per case. The sample comprised a duodenal biopsy. The receptors originated from a human donor who served as a control with a normal duodenal biopsy, not a healthy volunteer.

V gene TRGV4 combines with J gene TRGJP1. The germline gives CDR1 EGSTGY, CDR2 YDSYTSSV. The length of the CDR3 is 13 residues. CDR3 sequence (DNA): TGTGCACCACGTGGCTGGGCGAGTTGGTTCAAGATATTT. It is translated as CAPRGWASWFKIF.

DNA of the CDR3: TGTGCCACCTGGACAGGCCTTGAAGAGTGCGAGAAACTCTTT. It specifies CATWTGLEECEKLF. The chain combines TRGV3 with TRGJ1 or TRGJ2. J gave up 11 bases and V 6 bases, and 19 bases lay outside the gene matches. Looked up from germline, CDR1 is VTNTFY and CDR2 is YDVSTARD (reference sequence). This CDR3 is 14 amino acids long.

Only a few counts were recorded for this clone. The protein TCRdb lists belongs to a much larger clone and differs from this DNA's translation at residue 12, which points to a read error; the protein shown is made from the DNA. This sequence joins TRGV11 and TRGJ1 or TRGJ2. TRGV11 is noted as an ORF with a role that remains uncertain. CDR3 size: 16 residues. The CDR3 region has the DNA TGTGCCTGCTGGATTAGGCACATAGAGTTTTATTGTAAGAAACTCTTT. This translates into CACWIRHIEFYCKKLF.

V usage is TRGV11 and J usage is TRGJ1 or TRGJ2. TRGV11 is an open reading frame whose function is uncertain. Trimming took 5 bases from V and 6 from J; bases not matched to a gene: 19. This CDR3 spans 17 amino acids. The DNA for the CDR3 is TGTGCCTGCTGGATTATCCCGGCGGCCCGAATTATTTATAAGAAACTCTTT. Amino acids: CACWIIPAARIIYKKLF.

This clone was recorded a few times. The protein given by TCRdb reflects a much larger clone and differs at residue 9 from this DNA's translation, likely from a read error; the protein shown is the DNA's translation. The chain combines TRGV2 with TRGJP2. The germline gives CDR1 EGSNGY, CDR2 YDSYNSKV. The trim removed 0 bases at V and 10 bases at J, leaving 5 bases unmatched. The CDR3 consists of 13 residues. The CDR3 spells CATWDGPGWIKTF. The CDR3 DNA reads TGTGCCACCTGGGACGGGCCAGGTTGGATCAAGACGTTT.

A remark on this clone: TCRdb has a much larger clone's protein, which differs at residue 12 from the translation of this DNA, likely because of a read error; what is shown is the protein translated from the DNA. The chain combines TRGV10 with TRGJ1 or TRGJ2. TRGV10 is filed as an ORF, its function uncertain. With V trimmed by 8 bases and J by 6 bases, 23 bases remained unmatched. This CDR3 comprises 17 residues. The CDR3 loop reads CAAWDYSPIEGCYKKLF. Written as DNA, the CDR3 is TGTGCTGCGTGGGATTATTCCCCTATCGAAGGTTGTTATAAGAAACTCTTT.

The chain is built from TRGV10 and TRGJ1 or TRGJ2. TRGV10 falls under the ORF class, with uncertain function. The CDR3 runs to 11 residues. V was pared by 8 bases and J by 7 bases, with 6 bases of the junction left unmatched. The CDR3 spells CAAWDRYKKLF. As DNA, the CDR3 is TGTGCTGCGTGGGATAGGTATAAGAAACTCTTT.

This clone is hyperexpanded (1% or more). The gene calls are TRGV3 and TRGJ1 or TRGJ2. After removal of 0 bases from V and 3 bases from J, the junction contained 2 bases not matched to a gene. The CDR3 length is 13 residues. The germline CDR1 and CDR2 sequences are VTNTFY and YDVSTARD (reference sequence). The CDR3 DNA reads TGTGCCACCTGGGACAGGACTTATTATAAGAAACTCTTT. The encoded protein is CATWDRTYYKKLF.

In regard to this clone: Possible read error: a much larger clone is one base away. Other DNA variants within this sample encode the same CDR3. The gene calls are TRGV8 and TRGJP2. The CDR3 extends over 19 amino acids. CDR1 is VENAVY and CDR2 is YDSYNSRV in the germline V gene. CDR3 loop: CAPGIGANNSPSSDWIKTF. The CDR3 nucleotides read TGTGCACCCGGGATAGGCGCTAACAACTCTCCAAGTAGTGATTGGATCAAGACGTTT.

This clone was counted between two and nine times. A read error is the likely source, as a far larger clone sits one nucleotide away. Additional DNA sequences in this sample encode the identical CDR3. The chain has TRGV3 and TRGJP2. Looked up from germline, CDR1 is VTNTFY and CDR2 is YDVSTARD (reference sequence). This CDR3 contains 16 residues. CDR3 in amino acids: CATWDRPCGGDWIKTF. As DNA, the CDR3 is TGCGCCACCTGGGACAGGCCGTGTGGGGGTGATTGGATCAAGACGTTT.